A selection of T cell receptor beta chains follows, all from one sample in a study of T cells in Graves' hyperthyroidism and ophthalmopathy. TCRdb reprocessed the multiplex PCR reads via MiXCR and lists one record per CDR3 protein. The sample has 470,000 or so distinct CDR3 sequences, 20% seen once; the top ten hold about a quarter. The specimen was blood. The receptors originated from a man aged 18 to 35 with Graves' hyperthyroidism. CDR3s include the opening cysteine and the closing phenylalanine or tryptophan. Fields, in order: J gene, V gene, clone size, D gene, CDR3 protein, CDR3 DNA. A D gene is named only where the DNA matches it firmly. Rows give clone size only sometimes, using once, few, many, or a class for an expanded clone.

>TRBJ2-2|TRBV14|many|TRBD2
CASSQGRKAGYTGELFF
TGTGCCAGCAGCCAAGGAAGAAAAGCGGGATACACCGGGGAGCTGTTTTTT
>TRBJ1-5|TRBV11-1|.|.
CASSFRQAKGNQPQHF
TGTGCCAGCAGCTTCCGACAGGCTAAAGGCAATCAGCCCCAGCATTTT
>TRBJ1-1|TRBV24-1|many|.
CATSGGNTEAFF
TGTGCCACCAGCGGCGGGAACACTGAAGCTTTCTTT
>TRBJ2-6|TRBV12-5|many|.
CASGLAAGNSGANVLTF
TGTGCTAGTGGTTTGGCCGCAGGAAACTCTGGGGCCAACGTCCTGACTTTC
>TRBJ1-2|TRBV20-1|many|.
CSASGPGNYGYTF
TGCAGTGCCTCTGGGCCGGGGAACTATGGCTACACCTTC
>TRBJ1-2|TRBV29-1|.|.
CSAGPLEGYTF
TGCAGCGCGGGACCGCTGGAGGGCTACACCTTC
>TRBJ2-5|TRBV28|many|.
CASSLVFRDTQETQYF
TGTGCCAGCAGTTTGGTGTTTCGGGACACACAAGAGACCCAGTACTTC
>TRBJ1-2|TRBV6-1|many|.
CASSEKGDYTF
TGTGCCAGCAGTGAAAAAGGGGACTACACCTTC
>TRBJ1-3|TRBV20-1|many|TRBD1
CSAQRGGGDGNTIYF
TGCAGTGCCCAAAGGGGAGGGGGCGATGGAAACACCATATATTTT
>TRBJ2-2|TRBV7-7|many|.
CASRGTLSSGELFF
TGTGCTAGCCGAGGGACGCTTTCTTCCGGGGAGCTGTTTTTT
>TRBJ2-7|TRBV29-1|many|TRBD2
CSVRITSGENYEQYF
TGCAGCGTGAGAATCACTAGCGGGGAGAATTACGAGCAGTACTTC
>TRBJ2-4|TRBV19|few|.
CASSRSDKNIQYF
TGTGCCAGTAGTCGTTCAGACAAAAACATTCAGTACTTC
>TRBJ2-7|TRBV12-5|once|TRBD1
CASGRMGQGTGEQYF
TGTGCTAGTGGCCGCATGGGACAGGGAACGGGCGAGCAGTACTTC
>TRBJ1-1|TRBV9|few|.
CASSVEELGYTEAFF
TGTGCCAGCAGCGTAGAGGAATTAGGATACACTGAAGCTTTCTTT